Below, 27 T cell receptor beta chains from the same sample are listed, as sequenced in a study of blood T cell dynamics during melanoma immunotherapy (dated by TCRdb to about 2020). This specimen's time point label, per the study, means: week 3, after first cycle of checkpoint inhibitor. The library was obtained by the immunoSEQ multiplex PCR assay. This immuneACCESS table, as held by TCRdb, lists in-frame sequences with V and J called but not all clones. Of the missing ones, under half trace to an unresolved V gene in checked studies; the others have no known cause. A total of 13,000 to 15,000 clones appear in this sample, roughly 85% of them only once. Clones ranked in the top ten supply 7.8% of the sample. The sample in question was blood, obtained from a patient treated with checkpoint blockade. These receptors came from a human donor with melanoma.

The V gene is TRBV2, the J gene TRBJ2-3; D perhaps matches TRBD2 (6 bases). Deletions cut 8 bases from V and 2 bases from J, with 11 bases between. The CDR3 spans 13 residues. Germline assignment: CDR1 SNHLY and CDR2 FYNNEI. The CDR3 region has the DNA TGTGCCAGCTCCCGGGAGAACACAGATACGCAGTATTTT. Amino acids: CASSRENTDTQYF. The complete variable domain, with remaining parts taken from reference TRBV2 and TRBJ2-3, reads EPEVTQTPSHQVTQMGQEVILRCVPISNHLYFYWYRQILGQKVEFLVSFYNNEISEKSEIFDDQFSVERPDGSNFTLKIRSTKLEDSAMYFCASSRENTDTQYFGPGTRLTVL.

The CDR3 DNA reads as TGTGCCAGCAGTTTACAGGGGCCTCGAACTGAAGCTTTCTTT. Protein: CASSLQGPRTEAFF. The chain recombines TRBV28 with TRBJ1-1; a weak D match, TRBD1 (6 bases). Trimming took off 2 bases at V and 5 bases at J, with 12 bases between the two ends. The CDR3 spans 14 residues. Germline values: CDR1 MDHEN, CDR2 SYDVKM.

This chain connects TRBV5-5 to TRBJ2-2, with a tentative D call TRBD1 (6 bases). The germline CDR1 and CDR2 sequences are SGHKS and YYEKEE (reference sequence). The CDR3 spans 15 residues. V was pared by 4 bases and J by 1 base, with 11 bases between. As DNA, the CDR3 is TGTGCCAGCAGCACCGGACAGTGGAACACCGGGGAGCTGTTTTTT. As protein: CASSTGQWNTGELFF.

This chain joins TRBV5-4 and TRBJ2-5; 12 bases match TRBD2. Germline loops: CDR1 SGHNT, CDR2 YYREEE (reference sequence). This CDR3 comprises 16 residues. Trimming at V came to 0 bases and at J to 2 bases, leaving 2 bases not matched to a gene. CDR3 in DNA: TGTGCCAGCAGCTTGGCCCTAGCGGGAGGGCAAGAGACCCAGTACTTC. As protein: CASSLALAGGQETQYF.

The chain uses TRBV11-3 and TRBJ2-2; 14 nucleotides agree with TRBD2. V trimming: 5 bases; J trimming: 2 bases; junction bases outside the gene matches: 4. Germline V lookup: CDR1 SGHNT, CDR2 YENEEA. The CDR3 sequence is 17 residues long. The CDR3 DNA follows: TGTGCCAGCAGCGGGACTAGCGGGAGAGTTAACACCGGGGAGCTGTTTTTT. Its protein product is CASSGTSGRVNTGELFF. Combining the CDR3 with reference TRBV11-3 and TRBJ2-2 gives the whole variable domain EAGVVQSPRYKIIEKKQPVAFWCNPISGHNTLYWYLQNLGQGPELLIRYENEEAVDDSQLPKDRFSAERLKGVDSTLKIQPAELGDSAVYLCASSGTSGRVNTGELFFGEGSRLTVL.

This rearrangement joins TRBV19 to TRBJ2-3, with 15 bases fitting TRBD2. Looked up from germline, CDR1 is LNHDA and CDR2 is SQIVND (reference sequence). V lost 5 bases to trimming and J lost 2 bases; unmatched junction nucleotides: 8. The CDR3 has 18 residues. In DNA form, the CDR3 reads TGTGCCAGTAGTCCCCGGACTAGCGGGAGGGCCGTCACAGATACGCAGTATTTT. It translates to CASSPRTSGRAVTDTQYF.

J is TRBJ2-7 and V is TRBV27, with 14 bases identical to TRBD2. Trimming at V came to 5 bases and at J to 10 bases, leaving 7 bases not matched to a gene. The CDR3 is made up of 14 amino acids. From germline, CDR1 is MNHEY and CDR2 SMNVEV (reference sequence). The chain's CDR3 is CASSSGTSGRKQYF. The CDR3 nucleotides are TGTGCCAGCAGTAGCGGGACTAGCGGGAGAAAACAGTACTTC.

This sequence joins TRBV7-2 and TRBJ2-1; weak D call: TRBD2 (6 bases). The length of the CDR3 is 15 residues. Germline assignment: CDR1 SGHTA and CDR2 FQGNSA. The V gene lost 0 bases and the J gene lost 2 bases, with 8 bases spanning the gap. As DNA, the CDR3 is TGTGCCAGCAGCTTAGCCAGGGAGGCCTACAATGAGCAGTTCTTC. It specifies CASSLAREAYNEQFF. Supplemented by reference TRBV7-2 and TRBJ2-1, the full variable domain reads GAGVSQSPSNKVTEKGKDVELRCDPISGHTALYWYRQSLGQGLEFLIYFQGNSAPDKSGLPSDRFSAERTGGSVSTLTIQRTQQEDSAVYLCASSLAREAYNEQFFGPGTRLTVL.

V and J are TRBV7-2 and TRBJ2-5; 10 bases map to TRBD1. Trimming at V came to 5 bases and at J to 4 bases, leaving 4 bases not matched to a gene. In germline, CDR1 is SGHTA, CDR2 FQGNSA. There are 14 residues in the CDR3. CDR3 loop: CASSRQGALETQYF. CDR3 in DNA: TGTGCCAGCAGCCGACAGGGGGCCCTAGAGACCCAGTACTTC.

The rearrangement uses TRBV29-1 and TRBJ2-5, with D unresolved. V was clipped by 6 bases and J by 4 bases, with 15 bases between them. Germline-derived CDR1 and CDR2 are SQVTM and ANQGSEA. This CDR3 contains 13 residues. CDR3 bases: TGCAGCGTCGAGATCCAAAAAGGAGAGACCCAGTACTTC. Protein: CSVEIQKGETQYF. The full variable domain, rest sourced from reference TRBV29-1 and TRBJ2-5, is SAVISQKPSRDICQRGTSLTIQCQVDSQVTMMFWYRQQPGQSLTLIATANQGSEATYESGFVIDKFPISRPNLTFSTLTVSNMSPEDSSIYLCSVEIQKGETQYFGPGTRLLVL.

The genes are TRBV10-3 and TRBJ2-7; D is uncertain. V lost 3 bases to trimming and J lost 0 bases, with 12 bases between them. CDR1 and CDR2 (germline): ENHRY, SYGVKD. CDR3 length: 15 amino acids. The CDR3 region is CAISDPTLGSYEQYF. The CDR3 region has the DNA TGTGCCATCAGTGACCCGACGCTGGGCTCCTACGAGCAGTACTTC.

This chain connects TRBV7-6 to TRBJ1-1; no clear D. Germline V CDR1 and CDR2: SGHVS, FNYEAQ. Trimming took 2 bases from V and 5 from J, leaving 9 bases between them. The CDR3 has 13 amino acids. CDR3 bases: TGTGCCAGCAGCTTAAACGAGGATACTGAAGCTTTCTTT. It yields the protein CASSLNEDTEAFF.

This clone was seen once. The chain links TRBV21-1 to TRBJ2-7; the table's D gene call, TRBD1, was not cross checked with the DNA. TRBV21-1 corresponds to a pseudogene. This CDR3 region has 19 residues. The CDR3 nucleotides are TGTGCCAGCAGCAAGGGCCGGTGCTGTGGGACAGGGGGTATCTACGAGCAGTACTTC. The encoded protein is CASSKGRCCGTGGIYEQYF.

Only one count was recorded for this clone. V is TRBV11-2 and J is TRBJ1-4; 7 bases fit TRBD1. The germline V gene has CDR1 SGHAT and CDR2 FQNNGV. J was trimmed by 10 bases and V by 1 base; bases with no gene match: 9. The CDR3 extends over 15 amino acids. CDR3 loop: CASSLAFGTVGKLFF. The CDR3 nucleotides are TGTGCCAGCAGCTTAGCTTTCGGGACAGTGGGAAAACTGTTTTTT.

CDR3 nucleotide sequence: TGTGCCAGCAGTTTAAGGGAGACCGGGGAGCTGTTTTTT. Its protein is CASSLRETGELFF. The chain employs TRBV27 and TRBJ2-2, with a possible D match to TRBD2 (5 bases). CDR1 and CDR2 (germline): MNHEY, SMNVEV (reference sequence). V dropped 2 bases and J dropped 5 bases, with 6 bases sitting between them. The CDR3 sequence is 13 residues long.

This chain joins TRBV4-3 and TRBJ2-3; 10 positions agree with TRBD2. The germline CDR1 and CDR2 sequences are LGHNA and YSLEER. The CDR3 totals 16 residues. With V trimmed by 3 bases and J by 7 bases, 10 bases remained unmatched. The CDR3 nucleotides are TGCGCCAGCAGCCATTCCACTAGCGGGATCAGTTATACGCAGTATTTT. Translating it yields CASSHSTSGISYTQYF.

This rearrangement joins TRBV18 to TRBJ2-5; D unresolved. Germline CDR1 is KGHSH and CDR2 is LQKENI. The CDR3 is made up of 15 amino acids. V lost 2 bases and J 7 bases, leaving 17 bases between the germline ends. CDR3 in DNA: TGTGCCAGCTCACCAACCCAGGCAGGATATATGACCCAGTACTTC. It specifies CASSPTQAGYMTQYF. Looking up the rest from reference TRBV18 and TRBJ2-5 gives the full variable domain: NAGVMQNPRHLVRRRGQEARLRCSPMKGHSHVYWYRQLPEEGLKFMVYLQKENIIDESGMPKERFSAEFPKEGPSILRIQQVVRGDSAAYFCASSPTQAGYMTQYFGPGTRLLVL.

V is TRBV5-5 and J is TRBJ2-7; D gene uncertain. Germline V gives CDR1 SGHKS, CDR2 YYEKEE (reference sequence). The ends were cut back, 2 bases at V and 2 bases at J, with 11 bases in the middle. The CDR3 covers 14 residues. CDR3 sequence: CASSLDLGPYEQYF. DNA for the CDR3: TGTGCCAGCAGCTTAGATCTAGGGCCCTACGAGCAGTACTTC.

The genes are TRBV11-2 and TRBJ2-7, with D unresolved. V dropped 2 bases and J dropped 4 bases, with 12 bases sitting between them. CDR1 is SGHAT, CDR2 FQNNGV, per germline. This CDR3 has 14 residues. CDR3 DNA: TGTGCCAGCAGCTTACCCGGAGATGGGTACGAGCAGTACTTC. This encodes CASSLPGDGYEQYF.

The V call is TRBV21-1, the J call TRBJ2-3; the DNA was not compared with TRBD2, the D call given in the table. TRBV21-1 is a pseudogene segment. The length of the CDR3 is 16 residues. The CDR3 DNA is TGTGCCAGCCCTGGACTGGCGCCGACTGGCCCAGATACGCAGTATTTT. This encodes CASPGLAPTGPDTQYF.

The gene calls are TRBV18 and TRBJ2-3; D is unresolved. CDR3 length: 14 amino acids. The germline V and J ends were trimmed by 5 bases and 5 bases, with 14 bases remaining between them. Germline lookup yields CDR1 KGHSH and CDR2 LQKENI. CDR3 DNA sequence: TGTGCCAGCTCAGTCACCCAATACAGAGATACGCAGTATTTT. It yields the protein CASSVTQYRDTQYF. Full variable domain (outside the CDR3, taken from reference TRBV18 and TRBJ2-3): NAGVMQNPRHLVRRRGQEARLRCSPMKGHSHVYWYRQLPEEGLKFMVYLQKENIIDESGMPKERFSAEFPKEGPSILRIQQVVRGDSAAYFCASSVTQYRDTQYFGPGTRLTVL.

The chain has TRBV7-9 and TRBJ2-5, with no clear D. Trimming removed 3 bases from V and 2 bases from J, with 7 bases in between. The CDR3 consists of 13 residues. CDR1 SEHNR and CDR2 FQNEAQ come from the germline V gene (reference sequence). The DNA of the CDR3 is TGTGCCAGCAGCTTCGGTCAGCAAGAGACCCAGTACTTC. It is translated as CASSFGQQETQYF.

The rearrangement links TRBV7-9 to TRBJ1-4, with 9 bases matching TRBD1. The trim removed 7 bases at V and 8 bases at J, leaving 11 bases unmatched. Germline V gives CDR1 SEHNR, CDR2 FQNEAQ (reference sequence). The CDR3 is made up of 15 amino acids. As DNA, the CDR3 is TGTGCCAGCACCATCCCGGGACAGGGAGGGGAAAAACTGTTTTTT. As protein: CASTIPGQGGEKLFF.

This chain links TRBV11-3 with TRBJ2-1; D gene uncertain. V was cut by 4 bases and J by 3 bases, with 10 bases left in between. Germline V gene sequence: CDR1 SGHNT, CDR2 YENEEA. The CDR3 totals 14 residues. CDR3 coding DNA: TGTGCCAGCAGCTCGGTGGGCGGCTACAATGAGCAGTTCTTC. Protein sequence: CASSSVGGYNEQFF.

This clone is labeled as large (0.1 to 1%). The genes are TRBV4-2 and TRBJ1-4; D is perhaps TRBD1 (6 bases). V lost 2 bases and J 5 bases, leaving 18 bases between the germline ends. The CDR3 contains 17 residues. Germline V gene lookup returns CDR1 LGHNA and CDR2 YNFKEQ. The CDR3 sequence is CASSQQGPGHGNEKLFF. The CDR3, as DNA: TGTGCCAGCAGCCAACAAGGCCCGGGACACGGAAATGAAAAACTGTTTTTT.

V is TRBV7-2 and J is TRBJ1-4; D is possibly TRBD1 (6 bases). The length of the CDR3 is 17 residues. Trimming pared 5 bases from V and 5 bases from J, leaving 21 bases between. The V gene's germline CDR1 is SGHTA and CDR2 FQGNSA. The chain's CDR3 is CASSQQGPGHGNEKLFF. The DNA for the CDR3 is TGTGCCAGCAGCCAACAAGGCCCGGGACACGGAAATGAAAAACTGTTTTTT.

J is TRBJ2-3 and V is TRBV28, with D maybe TRBD2 (6 bases). The V gene's germline CDR1 is MDHEN and CDR2 SYDVKM. Trimming took 5 bases from V and 3 from J, leaving 12 bases between them. The CDR3 spans 14 residues. This CDR3 reads CASSRSGVTDTQYF. CDR3 in DNA: TGTGCCAGCAGTCGGTCGGGAGTGACAGATACGCAGTATTTT.